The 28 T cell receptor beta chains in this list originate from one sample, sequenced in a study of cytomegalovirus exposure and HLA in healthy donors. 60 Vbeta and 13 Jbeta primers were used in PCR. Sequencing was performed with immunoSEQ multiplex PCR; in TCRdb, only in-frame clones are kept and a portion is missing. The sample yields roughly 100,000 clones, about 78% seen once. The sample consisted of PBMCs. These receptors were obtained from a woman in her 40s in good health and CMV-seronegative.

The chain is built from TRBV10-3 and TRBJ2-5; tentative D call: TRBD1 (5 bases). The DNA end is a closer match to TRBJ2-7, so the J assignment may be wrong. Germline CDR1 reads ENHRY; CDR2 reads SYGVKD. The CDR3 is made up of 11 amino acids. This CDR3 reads CAIRSGYEQYF. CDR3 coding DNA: TGTGCCATCAGGTCAGGGTACGAGCAGTACTTC.

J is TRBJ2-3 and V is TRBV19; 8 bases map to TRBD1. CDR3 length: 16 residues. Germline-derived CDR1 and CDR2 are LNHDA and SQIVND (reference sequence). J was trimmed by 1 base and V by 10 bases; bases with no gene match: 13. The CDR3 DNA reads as TGTGCCACCCTACGGGGGACAGGAGTCGGCACAGATACGCAGTATTTT. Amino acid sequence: CATLRGTGVGTDTQYF.

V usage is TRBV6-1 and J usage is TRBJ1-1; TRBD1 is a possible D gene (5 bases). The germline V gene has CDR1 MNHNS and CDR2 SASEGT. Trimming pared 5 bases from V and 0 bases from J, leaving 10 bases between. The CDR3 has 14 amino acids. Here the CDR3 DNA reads TGTGCCAGCAGTCTCAGGGCCATGAACACTGAAGCTTTCTTT. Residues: CASSLRAMNTEAFF.

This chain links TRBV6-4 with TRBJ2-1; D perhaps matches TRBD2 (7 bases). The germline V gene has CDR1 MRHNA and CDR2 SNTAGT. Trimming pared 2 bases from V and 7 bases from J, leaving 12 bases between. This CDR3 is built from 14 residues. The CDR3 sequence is CASSDREGGNEQFF. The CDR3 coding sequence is TGTGCCAGCAGTGACAGGGAGGGGGGAAATGAGCAGTTCTTC.

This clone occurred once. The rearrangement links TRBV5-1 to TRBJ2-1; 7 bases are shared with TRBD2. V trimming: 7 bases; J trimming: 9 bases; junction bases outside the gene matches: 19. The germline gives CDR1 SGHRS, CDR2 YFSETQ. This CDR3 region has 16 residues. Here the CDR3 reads CASEAVAGVGVSEQFF. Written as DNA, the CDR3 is TGCGCCAGCGAAGCTGTTGCGGGAGTAGGTGTGAGTGAGCAGTTCTTC.

In nucleotides, the CDR3 is TGTGCCAGCAGTCCCGAGGGACAGGGGTTGTGGCAGCCCCAGCATTTT. This translates into CASSPEGQGLWQPQHF. This rearrangement joins TRBV27 to TRBJ1-5; TRBD1 matches 10 bases. The junction had 11 bases not matched to a gene; V was cut back by 5 bases and J by 7 bases. CDR1 and CDR2 from the germline V gene are MNHEY and SMNVEV (reference sequence). The CDR3 extends over 16 amino acids.

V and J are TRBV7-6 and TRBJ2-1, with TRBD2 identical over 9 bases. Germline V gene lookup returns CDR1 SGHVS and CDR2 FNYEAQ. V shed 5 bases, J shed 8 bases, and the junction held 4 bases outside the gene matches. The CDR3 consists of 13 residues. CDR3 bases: TGTGCCAGCAGCCTGCGGGAGGGCCATGAGCAGTTCTTC. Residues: CASSLREGHEQFF.

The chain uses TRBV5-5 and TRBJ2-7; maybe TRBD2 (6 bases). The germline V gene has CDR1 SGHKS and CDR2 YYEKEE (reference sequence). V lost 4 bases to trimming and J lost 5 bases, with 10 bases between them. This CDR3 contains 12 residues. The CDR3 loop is CASSRRVNEQYF. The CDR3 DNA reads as TGTGCCAGCAGCCGGAGGGTAAACGAGCAGTACTTC.

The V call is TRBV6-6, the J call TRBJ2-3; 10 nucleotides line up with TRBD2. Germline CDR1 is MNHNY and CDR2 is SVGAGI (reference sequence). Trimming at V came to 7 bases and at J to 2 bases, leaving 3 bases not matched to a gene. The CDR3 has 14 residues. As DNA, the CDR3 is TGTGCCAGCAAGCGGGAGGGAAACACAGATACGCAGTATTTT. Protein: CASKREGNTDTQYF.

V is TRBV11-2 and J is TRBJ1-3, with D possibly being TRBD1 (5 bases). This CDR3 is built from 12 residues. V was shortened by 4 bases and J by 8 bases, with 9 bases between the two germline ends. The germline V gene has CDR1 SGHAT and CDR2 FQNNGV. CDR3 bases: TGTGCCAGCAGCTCAGGAGGGGACACCATATATTTT. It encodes CASSSGGDTIYF.

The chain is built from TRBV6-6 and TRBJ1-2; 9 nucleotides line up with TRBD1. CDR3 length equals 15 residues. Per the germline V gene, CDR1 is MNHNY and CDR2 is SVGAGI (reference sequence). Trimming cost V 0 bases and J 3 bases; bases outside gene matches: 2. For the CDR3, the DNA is TGTGCCAGCAGTTACTCAGGGACAGGGCACTATGGCTACACCTTC. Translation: CASSYSGTGHYGYTF.

In DNA form, the CDR3 reads TGTGCCAGCAGCCGCGGGGGGGGACGAGCCCTCTACGAGCAGTACTTC. The encoded protein is CASSRGGGRALYEQYF. The J gene is TRBJ2-7, the V gene TRBV7-9; 9 bases agree with TRBD2. The trim removed 5 bases at V and 3 bases at J, leaving 11 bases unmatched. The CDR3 runs 16 residues. CDR1 SEHNR and CDR2 FQNEAQ come from the germline V gene (reference sequence). The whole variable domain, remainder taken from reference TRBV7-9 and TRBJ2-7, is DTGVSQNPRHKITKRGQNVTFRCDPISEHNRLYWYRQTLGQGPEFLTYFQNEAQLEKSRLLSDRFSAERPKGSFSTLEIQRTEQGDSAMYLCASSRGGGRALYEQYFGPGTRLTVT.

CDR3 sequence (DNA): TGTGCCAGCAGTCCCGGGGTGATCTATGGCTACACCTTC. As protein: CASSPGVIYGYTF. J is TRBJ1-2 and V is TRBV6-5; the D is unclear. The CDR3 is made up of 13 amino acids. V lost 5 bases, J lost 4 bases, and 11 bases lay in between. Germline V gives CDR1 MNHEY, CDR2 SVGAGI.

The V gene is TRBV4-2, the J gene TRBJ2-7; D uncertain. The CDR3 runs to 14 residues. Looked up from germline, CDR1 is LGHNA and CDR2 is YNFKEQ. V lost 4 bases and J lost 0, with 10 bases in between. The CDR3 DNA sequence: TGTGCCAGCAGCCCTACCGAGAACTCCTACGAGCAGTACTTC. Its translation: CASSPTENSYEQYF.

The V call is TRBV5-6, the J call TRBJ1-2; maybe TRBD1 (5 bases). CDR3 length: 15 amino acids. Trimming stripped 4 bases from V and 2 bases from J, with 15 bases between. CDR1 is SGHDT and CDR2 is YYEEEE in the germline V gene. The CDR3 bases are TGTGCCAGCAGCCGGGACTCCCAGGCCAACTATGGCTACACCTTC. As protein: CASSRDSQANYGYTF.

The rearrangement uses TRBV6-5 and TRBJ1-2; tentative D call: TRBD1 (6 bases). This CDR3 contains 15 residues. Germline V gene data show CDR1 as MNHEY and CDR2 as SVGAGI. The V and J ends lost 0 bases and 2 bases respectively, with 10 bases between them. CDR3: CASSYSTGPNYGYTF. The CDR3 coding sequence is TGTGCCAGCAGTTACTCGACAGGCCCCAACTATGGCTACACCTTC.

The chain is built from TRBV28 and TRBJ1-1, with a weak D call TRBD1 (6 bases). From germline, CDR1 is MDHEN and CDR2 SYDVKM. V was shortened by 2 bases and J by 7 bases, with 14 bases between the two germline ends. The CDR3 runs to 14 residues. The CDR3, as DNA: TGTGCCAGCAGTTTAAAGTTCAGGGGCCTTGAAGCTTTCTTT. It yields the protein CASSLKFRGLEAFF. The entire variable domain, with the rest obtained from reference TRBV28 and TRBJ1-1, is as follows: DVKVTQSSRYLVKRTGEKVFLECVQDMDHENMFWYRQDPGLGLRLIYFSYDVKMKEKGDIPEGYSVSREKKERFSLILESASTNQTSMYLCASSLKFRGLEAFFGQGTRLTVV.

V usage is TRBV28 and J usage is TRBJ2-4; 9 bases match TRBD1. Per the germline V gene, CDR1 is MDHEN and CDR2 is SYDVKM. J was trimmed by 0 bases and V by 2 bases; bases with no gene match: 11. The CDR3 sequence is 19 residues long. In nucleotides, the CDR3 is TGTGCCAGCAGTTTAGGGACAGGGAGAGGGACCCTAGCCAAAAACATTCAGTACTTC. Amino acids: CASSLGTGRGTLAKNIQYF.

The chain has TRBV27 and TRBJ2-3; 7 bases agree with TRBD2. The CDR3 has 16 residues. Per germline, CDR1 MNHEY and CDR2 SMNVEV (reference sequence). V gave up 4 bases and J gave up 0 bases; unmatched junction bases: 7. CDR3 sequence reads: CASSSPSGTSTDTQYF. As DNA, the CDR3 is TGTGCCAGCAGTTCACCTAGCGGTACTAGCACAGATACGCAGTATTTT.

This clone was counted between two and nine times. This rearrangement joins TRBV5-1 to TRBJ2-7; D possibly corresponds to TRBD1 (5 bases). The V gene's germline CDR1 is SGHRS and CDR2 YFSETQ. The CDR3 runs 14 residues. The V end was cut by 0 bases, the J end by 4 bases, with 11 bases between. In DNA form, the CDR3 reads TGCGCCAGCAGCTTGGCCCCACAGGATTACGAGCAGTACTTC. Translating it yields CASSLAPQDYEQYF. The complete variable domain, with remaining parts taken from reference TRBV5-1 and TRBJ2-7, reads KAGVTQTPRYLIKTRGQQVTLSCSPISGHRSVSWYQQTPGQGLQFLFEYFSETQRNKGNFPGRFSGRQFSNSRSEMNVSTLELGDSALYLCASSLAPQDYEQYFGPGTRLTVT.

DNA of the CDR3: TGTGCCAGCAGCTTAAGGCTAGCGGGTGTAGGTGAGCAGTTCTTC. Protein product: CASSLRLAGVGEQFF. V gene TRBV7-8 combines with J gene TRBJ2-1; 8 bases agree with TRBD2. The CDR3 is 15 residues long. The V gene end was trimmed by 2 bases and the J gene end by 9 bases; junction bases not matched to a gene: 9. CDR1 and CDR2 (germline): SGHVS, FQNEAQ.

As DNA, the CDR3 is TGTGCCAGTAGTATAGTGGCAGGCTCCGGAAATCAGCCCCAGCATTTT. Protein sequence: CASSIVAGSGNQPQHF. The rearrangement joins TRBV19 to TRBJ1-5; no clear D. CDR1 is LNHDA and CDR2 is SQIVND in the germline V gene (reference sequence). CDR3 length: 16 residues. The V and J ends lost 1 base and 4 bases respectively, with 14 bases between them.

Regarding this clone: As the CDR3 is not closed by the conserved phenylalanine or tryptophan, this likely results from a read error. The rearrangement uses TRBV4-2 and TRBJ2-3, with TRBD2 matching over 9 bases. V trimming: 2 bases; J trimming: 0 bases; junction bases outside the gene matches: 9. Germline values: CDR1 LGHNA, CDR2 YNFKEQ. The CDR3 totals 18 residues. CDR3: CASSQPTGLAISTDTQYV. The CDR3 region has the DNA TGTGCCAGCAGCCAACCCACCGGACTAGCGATTAGCACAGATACGCAGTATGTT.

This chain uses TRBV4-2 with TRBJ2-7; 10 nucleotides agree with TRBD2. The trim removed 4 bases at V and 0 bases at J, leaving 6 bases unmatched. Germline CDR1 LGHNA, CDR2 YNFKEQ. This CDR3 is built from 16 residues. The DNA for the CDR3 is TGTGCCAGCAGCCGATCTAGCGGGAGCGACTCCTACGAGCAGTACTTC. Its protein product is CASSRSSGSDSYEQYF.

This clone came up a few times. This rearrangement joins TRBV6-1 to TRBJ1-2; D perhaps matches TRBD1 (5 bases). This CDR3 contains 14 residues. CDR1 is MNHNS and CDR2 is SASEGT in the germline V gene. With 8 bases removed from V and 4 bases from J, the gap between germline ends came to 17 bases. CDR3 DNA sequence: TGTGCCAGCGAGCCAGCGGGACGCGGCTATGGCTACACCTTC. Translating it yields CASEPAGRGYGYTF.

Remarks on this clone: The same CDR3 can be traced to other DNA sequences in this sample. This chain's CDR3 is CASSPGLAGVETQYF. CDR3 coding DNA: TGCGCCAGCAGCCCCGGACTAGCGGGAGTGGAGACCCAGTACTTC. The V gene is TRBV5-1, the J gene TRBJ2-5, with 13 bases fitting TRBD2. The CDR3 length is 15 residues. V shed 4 bases, J shed 5 bases, and the junction held 5 bases outside the gene matches. CDR1 is SGHRS and CDR2 is YFSETQ in the germline V gene.

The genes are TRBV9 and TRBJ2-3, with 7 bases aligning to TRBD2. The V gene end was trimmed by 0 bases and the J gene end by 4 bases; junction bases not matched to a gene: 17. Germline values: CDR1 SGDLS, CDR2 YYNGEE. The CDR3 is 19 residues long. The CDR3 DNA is TGTGCCAGCAGCGTAGGTGTCTTAGGGAGGGTGAGGGCCCCAGATACGCAGTATTTT. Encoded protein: CASSVGVLGRVRAPDTQYF.

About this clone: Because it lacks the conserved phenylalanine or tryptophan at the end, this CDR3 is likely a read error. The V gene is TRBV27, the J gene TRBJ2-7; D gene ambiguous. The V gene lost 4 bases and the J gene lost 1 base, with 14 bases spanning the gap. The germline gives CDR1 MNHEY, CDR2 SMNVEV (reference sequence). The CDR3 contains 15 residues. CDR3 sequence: CASSYKTERSYEQYL. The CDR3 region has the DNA TGTGCCAGCAGTTATAAGACCGAGCGATCCTACGAGCAGTACCTC.